This T cell receptor (beta chain) was captured in a study of T cell responses to AZD1222 COVID-19 vaccine (dated by TCRdb to the early 2020s). As for the study more broadly: AZD1222 recipients with second doses at about 4 weeks or about 12 weeks were pooled, because spike-specific TCR depth and breadth did not differ between schedules. Trial participants were enrolled into age subgroups of 18-55, 56-69 and 70-plus years, which contained about 160, 30 and 59 TCR-sequenced participants, respectively. A total of 240 or so trial participants underwent TCR sequencing, of whom about 200 had received two doses of AZD1222 and 26 had received two doses of the MenACWY control vaccine.

Study-level results and caveats: Reportedly, close to half of the unique spike-specific TCRs recognized epitopes lying outside the regions that are mutated in the B.1.351 and B.1.1.7 variants. The whole spike protein was spanned by vaccine-associated CD4 TCRs, and dominant responses were seen in regions 160-218 and 743-854. The 56-69-year group was small, and its depth increase did not reach significance, likely because of low power. Because no day 14 peak-response samples were available, the repertoires could be characterized only after the peak T cell response. Only six AZD1222 recipients were SARS-CoV-2 seropositive at baseline, limiting conclusions about previously exposed vaccinees. Participants were mostly white British, with more females than males. The authors suggested clonal diversity may have been underestimated. A significant rise in spike-specific TCR breadth and depth was observed after two AZD1222 doses relative to day 0 and relative to MenACWY recipients.

Trimming removed 5 bases from V and 5 bases from J, leaving 21 bases between the germline ends. Inclusive of the bounding cysteine and phenylalanine, the CDR3 is 15 residues long. Only the CDR3 portion is preserved as DNA: 45 bases, with reading frame beginning at the first base. CDR1 and CDR2 were assigned from the germline V gene (reference sequence) as GTSNPN and SVGIG. What this sample's time point label stands for: baseline before first vaccination. Samples from vaccinated people were obtained from the UK trials COV001 and COV002, which included a single-blind randomized controlled phase 2/3 trial of AZD1222 (ChAdOx1 nCoV-19) in healthy adults. For TCRbeta chain sequencing, PBMC samples from trial participants were taken at day 0 and at day 28 after the second dose. The CDR3 regions of human TCRbeta chains were analyzed by immunosequencing. Per the original workflow: TCRs in the repertoires were matched against a reference library of SARS-CoV-2-specific TCRs that had been generated with the MIRA antigen-specificity platform. Breadth was defined as the fraction of unique TCRs that were SARS-CoV-2-associated, and depth was defined as the fraction of total T cells that were SARS-CoV-2-associated. Using the MIRA data, each spike-specific TCR was mapped to the spike region that the TCR reacts to and placed in a CD4 or CD8 class. Log10-transformed breadth and depth values were compared by one-way ANOVA with Sidak's multiple comparisons tests. This is the immuneACCESS table as TCRdb keeps it, with only in-frame sequences that have V and J called. A part of the clones is gone; compared with another copy, unresolved V genes explain less than half, and the rest is unexplained. The DNA was the basis for D and trimming; V, J and clone size are from that table. The sample yields around 80,000 clones; about 82% were counted once. In total, the top ten clones hold 7.5% to 9% of the sample.

About this clone itself: This receptor's antigen is unknown. No base quality values were provided; no much bigger clone lies one nucleotide off.

The chain is encoded by TRBV30 joined to TRBJ1-2, with the D gene uncertain. The starting material was peripheral blood, obtained on day 0 of AZD1222 vaccination. This receptor was taken from an adult in good health. CDR3 sequence: CAWALSRTYPYGYTF. Read as DNA, the sequence is TGTGCCTGGGCTCTTTCCCGGACGTACCCATATGGCTACACCTTC.